This T cell receptor (beta chain) was found in a study of T cells in Graves' hyperthyroidism and ophthalmopathy. TCR beta CDR3 regions were amplified from RNA transcripts. HTBI primers were the set used in a first-round RT-PCR of the TCR CDR3. TCRdb called the multiplex PCR reads again in MiXCR, with one record for every CDR3 protein. This sample has about 320,000 distinct CDR3 sequences, with roughly 17% found just once. Subjects aged 18 to 65 presented with newly diagnosed hyperthyroidism of less than 2 months' duration. Uncontrolled infection, other autoimmune disease, pregnancy or lactation barred patients from enrollment. Per germline, CDR1 LNHDA and CDR2 SQIVND (reference sequence). Trimming shortened V by 5 bases and J by 3 bases, and 11 bases separated the two germline ends. CDR3 size: 13 residues.

The sequenced material came from blood. The sequence was obtained from a man aged 25 to 45 with Graves' hyperthyroidism. The chain employs TRBV19 and TRBJ2-7; the D is unclear. CDR3 DNA sequence: TGTGCCAGTAGTTATCAATATGGCTACGAGCAGTACTTC. This translates into CASSYQYGYEQYF.